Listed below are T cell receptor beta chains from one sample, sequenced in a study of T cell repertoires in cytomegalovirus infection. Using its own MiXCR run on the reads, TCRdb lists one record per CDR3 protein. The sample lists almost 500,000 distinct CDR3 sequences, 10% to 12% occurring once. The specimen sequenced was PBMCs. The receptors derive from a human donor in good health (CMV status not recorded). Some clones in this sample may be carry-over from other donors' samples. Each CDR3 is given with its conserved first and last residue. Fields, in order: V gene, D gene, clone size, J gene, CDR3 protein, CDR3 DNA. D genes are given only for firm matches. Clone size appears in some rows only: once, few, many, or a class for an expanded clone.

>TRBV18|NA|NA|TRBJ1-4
CASSPIQEGTNEKLFF
TGTGCCAGCTCACCAATACAGGAAGGAACTAATGAAAAACTGTTTTTT
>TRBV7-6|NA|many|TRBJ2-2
CASSLAGRTGPLTGELFF
TGTGCCAGCAGCTTAGCCGGTCGGACTGGTCCTCTCACCGGGGAGCTGTTTTTT
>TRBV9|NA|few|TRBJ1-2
CASSPSGGLYGYTF
TGTGCCAGCAGCCCCAGTGGGGGGCTCTATGGCTACACCTTC
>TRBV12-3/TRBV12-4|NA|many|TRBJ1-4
CASSLGSNEKLFF
TGTGCCAGCAGTTTAGGGAGTAATGAAAAACTGTTTTTT
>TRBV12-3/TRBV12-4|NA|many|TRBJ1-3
CASSPIEGAGNTIYF
TGTGCCAGCAGCCCAATTGAAGGCGCTGGAAACACCATATATTTT
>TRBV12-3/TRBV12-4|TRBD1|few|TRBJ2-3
CASTTPLTGGRDTQYF
TGTGCCAGCACCACCCCTCTGACAGGGGGGAGAGATACGCAGTATTTT
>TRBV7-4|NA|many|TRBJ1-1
CASGSSPPNTEAFF
TGTGCCAGCGGTTCCTCGCCACCGAACACTGAAGCTTTCTTT
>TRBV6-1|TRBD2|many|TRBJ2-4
CASRGGRVLNIQYF
TGTGCCAGCAGGGGGGGGAGGGTTTTAAACATTCAGTACTTC
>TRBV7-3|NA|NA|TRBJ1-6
CASSLRGGPNNSPLHF
TGTGCCAGCAGCTTAAGGGGGGGGCCAAATAATTCACCCCTCCACTTT
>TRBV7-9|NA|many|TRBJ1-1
CASSRPNTEAFF
TGTGCCAGCAGCAGGCCGAACACTGAAGCTTTCTTT
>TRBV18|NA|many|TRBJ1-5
CASSPNGWGNSNQPQHF
TGTGCCAGCTCACCAAATGGGTGGGGAAATAGCAATCAGCCCCAGCATTTT
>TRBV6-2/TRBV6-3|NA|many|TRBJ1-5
CASRSRTIDSNQPQHF
TGTGCCAGCAGATCTCGGACAATTGATAGCAATCAGCCCCAGCATTTT
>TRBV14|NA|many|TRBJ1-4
CASSRRDGEKLFF
TGTGCCAGCAGCCGTAGGGACGGGGAAAAACTGTTTTTT
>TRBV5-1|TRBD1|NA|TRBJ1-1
CASSQQGGVTEAFF
TGCGCCAGCAGCCAACAGGGGGGGGTCACTGAAGCTTTCTTT
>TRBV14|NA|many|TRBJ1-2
CASSRDGGYTF
TGTGCCAGCAGCCGCGATGGTGGCTACACCTTC
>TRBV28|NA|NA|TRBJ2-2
CASTTTGFSGELFF
TGTGCCAGCACTACCACCGGGTTCTCCGGGGAGCTGTTTTTT
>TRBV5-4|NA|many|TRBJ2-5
CASSFQLAEFQETQYF
TGTGCCAGCAGCTTTCAACTAGCCGAATTCCAAGAGACCCAGTACTTC
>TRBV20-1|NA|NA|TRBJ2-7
CSAKRSSYEQYF
TGCAGTGCTAAACGGAGTAGCTACGAGCAGTACTTC
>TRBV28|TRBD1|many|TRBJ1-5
CASTFDRGSKNQPQHF
TGTGCCAGCACTTTCGACAGGGGCTCCAAAAATCAGCCCCAGCATTTT
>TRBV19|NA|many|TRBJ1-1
CASSIDLTGQTRWVNTEAFF
TGTGCCAGTAGTATAGATCTAACGGGGCAGACCCGGTGGGTGAACACTGAAGCTTTCTTT
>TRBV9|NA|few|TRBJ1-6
CASSVGDRNSPLHF
TGTGCCAGCAGCGTAGGTGACAGGAATTCACCCCTCCACTTT
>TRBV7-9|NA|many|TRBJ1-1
CATRPGGEAFF
TGTGCCACCCGGCCGGGGGGAGAAGCTTTCTTT
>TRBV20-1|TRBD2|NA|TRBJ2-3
CSARGTSGRIDTQYF
TGCAGTGCTAGAGGGACTAGCGGGAGGATAGATACGCAGTATTTT
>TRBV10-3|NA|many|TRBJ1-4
CAISDRENEKLFF
TGTGCCATCAGTGACAGGGAGAATGAAAAACTGTTTTTT
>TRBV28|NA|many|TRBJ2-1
CASLLPGDEQFF
TGTGCCAGCCTCCTCCCCGGGGATGAGCAGTTCTTC
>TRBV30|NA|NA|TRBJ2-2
CAWTFASGDTGELFF
TGTGCCTGGACTTTCGCTTCGGGAGACACCGGGGAGCTGTTTTTT
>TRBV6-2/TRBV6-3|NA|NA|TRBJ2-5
CASSYVSDQETQYF
TGTGCCAGCAGTTACGTGTCGGACCAAGAGACCCAGTACTTC
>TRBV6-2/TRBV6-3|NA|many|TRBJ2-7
CASSADRYEQYF
TGTGCCAGCAGTGCGGACAGATACGAGCAGTACTTC
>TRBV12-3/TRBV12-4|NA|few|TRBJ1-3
CAASPGNTIYF
TGTGCCGCCTCCCCCGGAAACACCATATATTTT
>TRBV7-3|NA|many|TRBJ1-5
CASSPSPNQPQHF
TGTGCCAGCAGCCCCTCCCCCAATCAGCCCCAGCATTTT
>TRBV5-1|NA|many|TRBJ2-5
CASSLEQVRETQYF
TGCGCCAGCAGCTTGGAGCAGGTCCGAGAGACCCAGTACTTC
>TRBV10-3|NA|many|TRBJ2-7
CAMGAGSSYEQYF
TGTGCCATGGGGGCCGGGAGCTCCTACGAGCAGTACTTC
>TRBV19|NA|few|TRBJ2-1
CASRQTAAYNEQFF
TGTGCCAGTAGGCAGACAGCAGCCTACAATGAGCAGTTCTTC
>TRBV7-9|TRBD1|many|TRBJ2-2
CASSDRASNTGELFF
TGTGCCAGCAGCGACAGGGCTTCGAACACCGGGGAGCTGTTTTTT
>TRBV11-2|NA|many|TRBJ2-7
CASREGASLQYEQYF
TGTGCCAGCAGGGAAGGGGCTTCGCTCCAGTACGAGCAGTACTTC
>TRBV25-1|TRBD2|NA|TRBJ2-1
CASSDIAGGGYNEQFF
TGTGCCAGCAGTGACATAGCGGGGGGGGGGTACAATGAGCAGTTCTTC
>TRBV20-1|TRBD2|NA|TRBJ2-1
CSARDPTSGHNEQFF
TGCAGTGCTAGAGATCCTACTAGCGGTCACAATGAGCAGTTCTTC
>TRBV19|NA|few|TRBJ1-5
CASSIKPYSNQPQHF
TGTGCCAGTAGTATCAAGCCTTATAGCAATCAGCCCCAGCATTTT
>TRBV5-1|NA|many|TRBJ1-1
CASSLGVGEAFF
TGCGCCAGCAGCTTGGGGGTAGGAGAGGCTTTCTTT
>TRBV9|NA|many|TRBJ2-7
CASSAPAEGPYEQYF
TGTGCCAGCAGCGCCCCGGCGGAGGGGCCCTACGAGCAGTACTTC
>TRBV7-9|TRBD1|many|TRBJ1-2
CASRRDRVGGYGYTF
TGTGCCAGCAGACGGGACAGGGTGGGAGGCTATGGCTACACCTTC
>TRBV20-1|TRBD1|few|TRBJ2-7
CSARPRQGLGLETYEQYF
TGCAGTGCTAGACCTAGACAGGGTCTAGGGCTGGAGACCTACGAGCAGTACTTC
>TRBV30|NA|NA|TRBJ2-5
CAWSGVQETQYF
TGTGCCTGGAGTGGGGTTCAAGAGACCCAGTACTTC
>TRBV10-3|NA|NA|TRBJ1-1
CAISDIKGGEGEAFF
TGTGCCATCAGCGATATAAAGGGAGGGGAAGGTGAAGCTTTCTTT
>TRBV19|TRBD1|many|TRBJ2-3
CASSGGTGPYRTDTQYF
TGTGCCAGTAGTGGCGGGACAGGTCCATACCGCACAGATACGCAGTATTTT
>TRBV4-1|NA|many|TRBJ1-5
CASSQGDRSPVGQPQHF
TGCGCCAGCAGCCAAGGAGACAGGTCCCCCGTCGGGCAGCCCCAGCATTTT
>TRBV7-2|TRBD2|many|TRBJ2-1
CASSPRAGGSNEQFF
TGTGCCAGCAGCCCTCGGGCGGGAGGCAGTAATGAGCAGTTCTTC
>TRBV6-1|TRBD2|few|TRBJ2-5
CASSERLAGLQETQYF
TGTGCCAGCAGTGAAAGGCTAGCGGGGCTCCAAGAGACCCAGTACTTC
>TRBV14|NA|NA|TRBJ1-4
CASSLIDRSTNEKLFF
TGTGCCAGCAGCCTAATCGACAGGTCAACTAATGAAAAACTGTTTTTT
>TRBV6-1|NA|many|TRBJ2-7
CASSSGFGGKQYF
TGTGCCAGCAGTTCAGGGTTCGGGGGAAAGCAGTACTTC
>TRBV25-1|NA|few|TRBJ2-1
CASSEPQGGQFF
TGTGCCAGCAGTGAGCCACAGGGTGGGCAGTTCTTC
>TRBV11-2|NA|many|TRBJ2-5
CASSYRDLRETQYF
TGTGCCAGCAGCTACAGAGACCTAAGGGAGACCCAGTACTTC
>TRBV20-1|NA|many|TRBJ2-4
CSAPQRHLAKNIQYF
TGCAGTGCCCCGCAGAGACACTTAGCCAAAAACATTCAGTACTTC
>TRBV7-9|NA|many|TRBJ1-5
CASSEDGGNQPQHF
TGTGCCAGCAGCGAAGACGGGGGGAACCAGCCCCAGCATTTT
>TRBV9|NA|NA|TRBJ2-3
CASSVAAHGGQGDTQYF
TGTGCCAGCAGCGTAGCCGCCCATGGAGGTCAGGGAGATACGCAGTATTTT
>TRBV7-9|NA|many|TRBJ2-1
CASSFGENEQFF
TGTGCCAGCAGCTTTGGGGAGAATGAGCAGTTCTTC
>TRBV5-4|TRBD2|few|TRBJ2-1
CASSPRTSGSPNEQFF
TGTGCCAGCAGCCCACGGACTAGCGGGAGCCCCAATGAGCAGTTCTTC
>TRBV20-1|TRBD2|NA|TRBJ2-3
CSALAGETTDTQYF
TGCAGTGCTTTAGCGGGAGAGACCACAGATACGCAGTATTTT
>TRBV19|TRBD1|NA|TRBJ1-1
CASTQQGPYEAFF
TGTGCCAGTACGCAACAGGGGCCGTATGAAGCTTTCTTT
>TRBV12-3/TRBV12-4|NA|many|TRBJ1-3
CASSLAQGGDSGNTIYF
TGTGCCAGCAGTTTAGCGCAGGGTGGGGACTCTGGAAACACCATATATTTT